The rows below give T cell receptor beta chains drawn from one sample of a study of T cells in Graves' hyperthyroidism and ophthalmopathy. From the multiplex PCR reads, TCRdb called clonotypes with MiXCR, one entry per CDR3 protein. The profile covers around 660,000 distinct CDR3 sequences, with about 45% appearing a single time and 6.5% to 9% taken by the ten largest. Specimen: peripheral blood or thyroid tissue (not recorded which). The receptor source for this set is an adult man with Graves' disease, either hyperthyroidism or ophthalmopathy (not recorded which). CDR3s include the opening cysteine and the closing phenylalanine or tryptophan. A D gene is named only where the DNA matches it firmly.

TRBV10-3,TRBJ2-7,.,CAISEMFRQSYEQYF
TRBV24-1,TRBJ1-2,.,CATSDSGTGNTF
TRBV6-1,TRBJ1-5,TRBD1,CASRLTGNQPQHF
TRBV10-2,TRBJ1-1,.,CANSVSGRNTEAFF
TRBV13,TRBJ1-1,TRBD1,CASSPETGNSEAFF
TRBV20-1,TRBJ1-2,.,CSARDARGVGYGYTF
TRBV19,TRBJ1-5,.,CASSHLGGSSVSSNQPQHF
TRBV5-1,TRBJ1-4,TRBD1,CASRKDRFLEKLFF
TRBV24-1,TRBJ1-1,.,CATSERGSTEAFF
TRBV10-3,TRBJ1-1,TRBD1,CAIKGQGANTEAFF
TRBV30,TRBJ2-6,.,CAWSATLSGANVLTF
TRBV5-1,TRBJ2-7,TRBD1,CASSLGQGKSYEQYF
TRBV7-8,TRBJ2-7,.,CASSPTSPSAYEQYF
TRBV7-6,TRBJ1-5,TRBD1,CASADRGPQPQHF
TRBV7-6,TRBJ2-5,TRBD2,CASSATSGSIVTQYF
TRBV7-2,TRBJ2-2,TRBD2,CASSHFGIAGGPAGELFF
TRBV24-1,TRBJ2-2,TRBD1,CASSQGTGDIGELFF
TRBV13,TRBJ1-2,TRBD1,CASSNSLGTGIGYTF
TRBV20-1,TRBJ2-5,.,CSAREKRETQYF
TRBV29-1,TRBJ1-2,TRBD1,CSVGQGETRINYGYTF
TRBV25-1,TRBJ1-2,TRBD1,CASSMRTGYGYTF
TRBV6-6,TRBJ1-5,TRBD1,CASSYSIGQGDQPQHF
TRBV6-5,TRBJ1-2,.,CASTASDSVAHGYTF
TRBV6-5,TRBJ1-2,.,CASSYDGSNYGYTF
TRBV10-3,TRBJ1-5,.,CAIVAGEGSAAPQHF
TRBV20-1,TRBJ1-1,TRBD1,CSASGQVEAFF
TRBV10-3,TRBJ1-6,TRBD1,CAIKDRGLNSPLHF
TRBV24-1,TRBJ1-5,TRBD1,CATSDRGQGGWQPQHF
TRBV7-3,TRBJ2-7,.,CVSSLEGITEQYF
TRBV20-1,TRBJ2-5,TRBD2,CSASPTSGGTQYF
TRBV7-2,TRBJ1-1,.,CASSLDPENTEAFF
TRBV5-1,TRBJ2-5,TRBD2,CASSLTSGRGAETQYF
TRBV6-6,TRBJ2-7,TRBD1,CASSLRQGRVYEQYF
TRBV12-3/TRBV12-4,TRBJ1-5,.,CASSLRAGNQPQHF
TRBV29-1,TRBJ1-1,TRBD1,CSEGGTGGEDTEAFF
TRBV19,TRBJ1-4,TRBD1,CASSIGGGQPATNEKLFF
TRBV5-4,TRBJ1-5,.,CASSPTPDQPQHF